This T cell receptor beta chain appears in the sequencing data of a study of beta chain features in type 1 diabetes. There are a few counts of this clone. Investigators reverse transcribed all isolated RNA, so they sequenced expressed TCRB transcripts. Method: immunoSEQ multiplex PCR; TCRdb's copy keeps in-frame clones and lacks some. The sample includes 900,000 or so clones, roughly 15% of them seen just once. This TCR derives from a woman between 18 and 29 years old in good health. The sequenced sample consisted of naive CD4+ T cells from blood.

The CDR3 sequence: CASSLYGDEQFF. The CDR3 DNA reads as TGTGCCAGCAGTTTGTATGGAGATGAGCAGTTCTTC. V usage is TRBV28 and J usage is TRBJ2-1; D gene uncertain. Germline CDR1 and CDR2: MDHEN and SYDVKM. There are 12 residues in the CDR3. With 3 bases removed from V and 8 bases from J, the gap between germline ends came to 8 bases.